This TCR beta chain stems from a study of a mutant IDH1 vaccine in newly diagnosed glioma. Study-level background: Eight vaccinations went to patients in weeks 1, 3, 5, 7, 11, 15, 19, 23. Treated patients, averaging about 40 years, were around 62% male and around 40% female. Regarding the study as a whole: The authors found pseudoprogression apparently unrelated to changes in top peripheral T cell clonotypes. Of all patients, 85% to 95% showed vaccine-induced immune responses.

The germline CDR1 and CDR2 sequences are SNHLY and FYNNEI. Between the trimmed V and J ends, which lost 2 bases and 8 bases, there was a span of 18 bases. This CDR3 comprises 15 residues. On this clone: What it binds is unknown.

Clones were sequenced by immunoSEQ multiplex PCR, and TCRdb holds only the in-frame ones, with some missing. Of some 64,000 clones in the sample, approximately 84% were seen once. Regarding time point: week 11, during vaccination. In the vaccine, a single dose held 300 ug of the mutant IDH1 20-mer peptide, along with topical imiquimod. The V and J genes are TRBV2 and TRBJ1-2, with no clear D. The sequence was obtained from a woman in her 50s with glioma. Sequenced material: PBMCs, taken from a glioma patient whose treatment included an IDH1 peptide vaccine. CDR3 DNA sequence: TGTGCCAGCAGTGAATTTAGCGGGGTTAGTAAGGGCTACACCTTC. The encoded protein is CASSEFSGVSKGYTF.